This record covers a single T cell receptor (beta chain). Its antigen is currently unknown. The entry originates in a study of T cells after posttransplantation cyclophosphamide. Study conclusions and caveats: Recipient CMV seropositivity and CMV reactivation strongly tracked TRB clonality. Later blood repertoires were often dominated by clones from the donor CD8+ memory compartment. TRB overlap between skin or GI tissue T cells and blood was limited.

Busulfan-fludarabine conditioning, marrow transplant, and cyclophosphamide on days +3 and +4 were administered. The method was immunoSEQ multiplex PCR; TCRdb's version includes in-frame clones alone and lacks a portion of them. The sample contains 12,000 or so clones, 80% to 90% of which appear only once. The CDR3 has 14 residues. CDR1 is ENHRY, CDR2 SYGVKD, per germline. The V end was cut by 3 bases, the J end by 2 bases, with 11 bases between. This TCR came from a female patient aged 50 to 65 who received an allogeneic stem cell transplant from a related donor, was CMV-positive, and had no GVHD. Some T cells may be provided by the graft donor. Sequencing was performed on PBMCs, taken after allogeneic stem cell transplant with posttransplant cyclophosphamide. The chain employs TRBV10-3 and TRBJ2-7; TRBD2 might be the D (5 bases). The CDR3 sequence is CAISDRGRTYEQYF. The CDR3, as DNA: TGTGCCATCAGTGACCGGGGAAGAACCTACGAGCAGTACTTC.